The clone carrying this T cell receptor beta chain was observed a few times. Its antigen remains unidentified. This specimen belongs to a study of T-cell memory formation after mild COVID-19. Study-level results: Shrinking CD4+ clones were chiefly CM and EM; CD8+ ones were chiefly EMRA. That cross-reactive memory joined was suggested by some responding clones appearing in pre-infection memory.

V gave up 6 bases and J gave up 2 bases, with 11 bases separating them. This CDR3 is 14 amino acids long. Germline lookup yields CDR1 ENHRY and CDR2 SYGVKD. Constant-segment-primed 5'RACE gave TCR alpha and TCR beta cDNA libraries with sample barcodes and UMIs. TCRdb redid the calling of the 5' RACE reads with MiXCR, one entry per CDR3 protein. The repertoire includes 350,000 to 450,000 distinct CDR3 sequences, roughly 20% of them detected once, and 7.5% to 9.5% sits in the top ten. Sequences were obtained from PBMCs or a T cell subset sorted from them (not recorded which). V gene TRBV10-3 combines with J gene TRBJ2-1, with D perhaps matching TRBD2 (5 bases). This TCR was recovered from an adult woman who had mild COVID-19 (a few samples of this study predate the infection). Cell type and time point are not known. The CDR3 reads CAISGESTYNEQFF. The CDR3 DNA follows: TGTGCCATCAGCGGGGAGAGCACCTACAATGAGCAGTTCTTC.